This T cell receptor beta chain appears in the sequencing data of a study of CD8+CD57+ T cells in acquired aplastic anemia. Genomic DNA acted as the template from which TCR beta VDJ combination and CDR3 sequence profiling were carried out. One entry per CDR3 protein results from TCRdb running MiXCR on the reads. The sample carries about 160,000 distinct CDR3 sequences, around half recorded once. The germline CDR1 and CDR2 sequences are WSHSY and SAAADI. The CDR3 is 15 residues long. In regard to this clonotype: Sequence at one end of the junction differs from germline and may be a read error.

CD8+CD57+ cell expansion, shown by flow cytometry, had occurred in the patients selected for sequencing. The sequence came from a human donor with aplastic anemia. The specimen sequenced was sorted CD4+, CD8+, or CD8+CD57+ T cells (not recorded which) from PBMCs. This chain uses TRBV10-2 with TRBJ1-1, with 8 bases identical to TRBD1. CDR3 nucleotide sequence: TGTGCCAGCAGCGTAGGAACAGGGGGAAACCCTGAAGCTTTCTTT. As protein: CASSVGTGGNPEAFF.